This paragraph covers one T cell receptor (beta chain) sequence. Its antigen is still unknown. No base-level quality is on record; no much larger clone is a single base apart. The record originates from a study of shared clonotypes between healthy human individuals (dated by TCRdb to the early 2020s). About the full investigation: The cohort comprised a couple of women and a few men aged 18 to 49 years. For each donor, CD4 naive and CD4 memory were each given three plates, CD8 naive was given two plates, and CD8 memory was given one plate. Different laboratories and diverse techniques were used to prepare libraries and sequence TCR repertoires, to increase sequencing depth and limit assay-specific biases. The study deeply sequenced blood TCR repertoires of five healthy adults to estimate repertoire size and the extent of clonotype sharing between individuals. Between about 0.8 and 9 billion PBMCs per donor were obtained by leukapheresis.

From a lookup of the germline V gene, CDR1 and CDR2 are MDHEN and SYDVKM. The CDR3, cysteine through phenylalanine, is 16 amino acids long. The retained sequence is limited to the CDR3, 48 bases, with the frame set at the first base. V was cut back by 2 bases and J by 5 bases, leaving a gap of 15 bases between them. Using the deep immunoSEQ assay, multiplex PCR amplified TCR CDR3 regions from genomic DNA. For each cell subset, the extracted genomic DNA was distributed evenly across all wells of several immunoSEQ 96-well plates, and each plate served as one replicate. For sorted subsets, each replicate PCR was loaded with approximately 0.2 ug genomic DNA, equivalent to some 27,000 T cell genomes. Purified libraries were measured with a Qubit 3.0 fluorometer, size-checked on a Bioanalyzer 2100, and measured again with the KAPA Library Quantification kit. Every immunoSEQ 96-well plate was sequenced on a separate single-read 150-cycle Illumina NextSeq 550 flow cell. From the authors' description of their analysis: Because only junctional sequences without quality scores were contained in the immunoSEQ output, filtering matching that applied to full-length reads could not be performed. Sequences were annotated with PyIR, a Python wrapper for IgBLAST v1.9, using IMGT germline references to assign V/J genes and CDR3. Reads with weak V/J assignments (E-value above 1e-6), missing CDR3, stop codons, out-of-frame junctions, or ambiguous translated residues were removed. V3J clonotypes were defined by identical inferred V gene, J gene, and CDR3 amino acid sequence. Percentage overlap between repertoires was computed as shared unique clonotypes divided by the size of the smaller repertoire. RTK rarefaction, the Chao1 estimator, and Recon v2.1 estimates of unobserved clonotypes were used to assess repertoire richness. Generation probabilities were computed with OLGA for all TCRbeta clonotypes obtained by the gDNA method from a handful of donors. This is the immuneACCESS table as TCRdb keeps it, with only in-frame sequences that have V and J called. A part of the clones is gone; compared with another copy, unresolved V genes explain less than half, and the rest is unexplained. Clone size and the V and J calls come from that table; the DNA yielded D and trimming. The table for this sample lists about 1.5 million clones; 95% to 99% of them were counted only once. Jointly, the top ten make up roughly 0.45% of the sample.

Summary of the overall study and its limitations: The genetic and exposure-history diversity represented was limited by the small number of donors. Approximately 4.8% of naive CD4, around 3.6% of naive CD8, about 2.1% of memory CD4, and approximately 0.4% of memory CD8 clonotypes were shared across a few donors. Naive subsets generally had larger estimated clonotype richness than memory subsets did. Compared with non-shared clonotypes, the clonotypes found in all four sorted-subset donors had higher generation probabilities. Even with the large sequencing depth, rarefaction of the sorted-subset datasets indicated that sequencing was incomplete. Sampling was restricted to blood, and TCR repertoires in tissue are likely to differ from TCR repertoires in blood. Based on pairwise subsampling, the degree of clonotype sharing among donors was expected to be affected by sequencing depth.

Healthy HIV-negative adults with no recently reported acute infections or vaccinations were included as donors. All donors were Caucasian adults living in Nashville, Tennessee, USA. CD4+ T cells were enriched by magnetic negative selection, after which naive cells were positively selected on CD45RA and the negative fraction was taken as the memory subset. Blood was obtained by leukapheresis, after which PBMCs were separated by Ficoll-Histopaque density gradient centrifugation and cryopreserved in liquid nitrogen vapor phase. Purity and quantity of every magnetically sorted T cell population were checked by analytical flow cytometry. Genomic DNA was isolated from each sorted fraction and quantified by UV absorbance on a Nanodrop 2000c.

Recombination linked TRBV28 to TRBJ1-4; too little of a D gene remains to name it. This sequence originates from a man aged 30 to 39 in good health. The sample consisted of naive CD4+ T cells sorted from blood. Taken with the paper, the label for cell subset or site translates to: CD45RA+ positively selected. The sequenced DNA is TGTGCCAGCAGTTTAACCCCGTCAAGCTTAAATGAAAAACTGTTTTTT. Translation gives CASSLTPSSLNEKLFF.